The entry below describes one TCR beta chain. The sample belongs to a study of cytomegalovirus exposure and HLA in healthy donors. Trimming cost V 7 bases and J 1 base, with 11 bases left between them. Per germline, CDR1 SNHLY and CDR2 FYNNEI. The CDR3 has 13 residues. The PCR had 60 Vbeta and 13 Jbeta primers. Assay: immunoSEQ multiplex PCR; the TCRdb copy retains only in-frame clones and omits some. The repertoire holds 250,000 to 350,000 clones, 86% seen once, with roughly 4% in the top ten. The sequenced sample consisted of PBMCs. The chain uses TRBV2 and TRBJ2-7; no clear D. The TCR originated in a man aged 35 to 55 in good health and CMV-seropositive. CDR3 sequence reads: CASTTRRSYEQYF. As DNA, the CDR3 is TGTGCCAGCACGACTCGACGGTCCTACGAGCAGTACTTC.